These 3 T cell receptor beta chains were all obtained from the same sample, sequenced in a study of tumor and adjacent non-tumor tissue in lung cancer (dated by TCRdb to between 2018 and 2020). Libraries were constructed by multiplex PCR. The data were produced on an Illumina HiSeq 2500. Following protocols modified from ARM-PCR, the researchers constructed TCRbeta libraries through three rounds of nested PCR with primers (Table S4). Clones were called with MiXCR by TCRdb after fastp trimmed the public reads at Q25, and only in-frame beta chains were retained. Every distinct CDR3 protein forms one entry, paired with its most common genes and DNA. This sample comprises 200,000 or so distinct CDR3 sequences, 71% of them detected only once. The top ten clonotypes cover 20% to 25% of the sample. RNA was isolated from bulk unsorted tissue, and RNA quality was assessed with a NanoDrop ND-1000 and an Agilent 2100.

Sequencing input: lung tumor tissue. The receptors come from a man between 60 and 75 years old with non-small cell lung cancer.

The chain has TRBV5-6 and TRBJ2-7; D possibly corresponds to TRBD2 (6 bases). Trimming pared 0 bases from V and 7 bases from J, leaving 20 bases between. The V gene's germline CDR1 is SGHDT and CDR2 YYEEEE. This CDR3 is built from 16 residues. The chain's CDR3 is CASSLGFAGWPIEQYF. Here the CDR3 DNA reads TGTGCCAGCAGCTTGGGTTTCGCGGGATGGCCAATAGAGCAGTACTTC.

This clonotype has ten or more counts. The V gene is TRBV11-2, the J gene TRBJ2-3, with TRBD2 matching 8 bases. V lost 0 bases and J lost 5; bases outside the gene matches: 7. Germline values: CDR1 SGHAT, CDR2 FQNNGV. CDR3 length: 16 residues. Written as DNA, the CDR3 is TGTGCCAGCAGCTTAGACCTGGCGGGGGGCGTAGATACGCAGTATTTT. It encodes CASSLDLAGGVDTQYF.

Remarks on this clonotype: At one end, the junction sequence differs from germline, possibly due to a read error. This chain connects TRBV11-3 to TRBJ1-2; 8 nucleotides align to TRBD1. The CDR3 covers 14 residues. Germline V lookup: CDR1 SGHNT, CDR2 YENEEA. CDR3 sequence: CVSSLAGGYLSYNF. DNA for the CDR3: TGTGTCAGCAGCTTGGCAGGGGGCTATCTGAGCTACAACTTC. The variable domain in full, with the rest retrieved from reference TRBV11-3 and TRBJ1-2, is EAGVVQSPRYKIIEKKQPVAFWCNPISGHNTLYWYLQNLGQGPELLIRYENEEAVDDSQLPKDRFSAERLKGVDSTLKIQPAELGDSAVYLCVSSLAGGYLSYNFGSGTRLTVV.